Listed below are T cell receptor beta chains from one sample, sequenced in a study of spatial heterogeneity in lung cancer. Each CDR3 protein gets one entry after TCRdb re-called the 5' RACE reads with MiXCR. Here the sample spans under 11,000 distinct CDR3 sequences, roughly 5% being singletons. Sequenced here: PBMCs, sampled at surgery. These receptors were obtained from a male donor with early-stage non-small cell lung cancer. Each CDR3 is given with its conserved first and last residue. Fields, in order: CDR3 protein, CDR3 DNA, D gene, clone size, V gene, J gene. A D gene is named only where the DNA matches it firmly. The size field is filled for only some rows; it gives once, few, many or a size class.

CDR3: CSAIDSGETQYF
DNA: TGCAGTGCTATAGACAGCGGAGAGACCCAGTACTTC
D: NA
size: many
V: TRBV20-1
J: TRBJ2-5

CDR3: CASSFPPGGRGGGEQYF
DNA: TGTGCCAGCAGTTTCCCCCCCGGAGGGAGGGGGGGCGGAGAGCAGTACTTC
D: NA
size: medium-sized
V: TRBV28
J: TRBJ2-7

CDR3: CASAREDTQYF
DNA: TGCGCCAGCGCCCGGGAGGATACGCAGTATTTT
D: NA
size: NA
V: TRBV5-1
J: TRBJ2-3

CDR3: CASSLQDTQYF
DNA: TGTGCCAGCAGCCTACAAGATACGCAGTATTTT
D: NA
size: many
V: TRBV12-3/TRBV12-4
J: TRBJ2-3

CDR3: CASSQVLADQETQYF
DNA: TGTGCCAGCAGCCAAGTTCTAGCGGACCAAGAGACCCAGTACTTC
D: TRBD2
size: many
V: TRBV3-1
J: TRBJ2-5

CDR3: CASSLGRYEQYF
DNA: TGTGCCAGCAGTTTAGGTCGGTACGAGCAGTACTTC
D: NA
size: many
V: TRBV12-3/TRBV12-4
J: TRBJ2-7

CDR3: CSVGSFTGELFF
DNA: TGCAGCGTTGGTAGTTTCACCGGGGAGCTGTTTTTT
D: NA
size: many
V: TRBV29-1
J: TRBJ2-2

CDR3: CASSLLTRRELFF
DNA: TGTGCCAGCAGTTTATTGACCCGGAGGGAGCTGTTTTTT
D: NA
size: many
V: TRBV28
J: TRBJ2-2

CDR3: CASSSPGSYNSPLHF
DNA: TGTGCCAGCAGTTCCCCCGGCTCCTATAATTCACCCCTCCACTTT
D: NA
size: medium-sized
V: TRBV12-3/TRBV12-4
J: TRBJ1-6

CDR3: CSVSGPMNTEAFF
DNA: TGCAGCGTTTCAGGCCCCATGAACACTGAAGCTTTCTTT
D: NA
size: many
V: TRBV29-1
J: TRBJ1-1

CDR3: CASSGDSTYEQYF
DNA: TGTGCCAGCAGCGGGGACAGCACCTACGAGCAGTACTTC
D: TRBD1
size: medium-sized
V: TRBV7-8
J: TRBJ2-7

CDR3: CASSLGAGGPLNEQFF
DNA: TGTGCCAGCAGCTTGGGAGCGGGAGGGCCCCTGAATGAGCAGTTCTTC
D: TRBD2
size: many
V: TRBV5-5
J: TRBJ2-1

CDR3: CACSPRLGSGGELFF
DNA: TGTGCCTGCAGTCCGCGTCTTGGATCGGGCGGGGAGCTGTTTTTT
D: NA
size: few
V: TRBV28
J: TRBJ2-2

CDR3: CASSFGVPNTGELFF
DNA: TGTGCCAGCAGCTTTGGGGTCCCGAACACCGGGGAGCTGTTTTTT
D: NA
size: many
V: TRBV7-9
J: TRBJ2-2

CDR3: CASSPGAGSYNEQFF
DNA: TGTGCCAGCAGCCCGGGAGCTGGTTCCTACAATGAGCAGTTCTTC
D: NA
size: many
V: TRBV11-1
J: TRBJ2-1

CDR3: CASSFRDRGYEQYF
DNA: TGTGCCAGCAGTTTCCGGGACAGGGGCTACGAGCAGTACTTC
D: TRBD1
size: NA
V: TRBV6-5
J: TRBJ2-7

CDR3: CASSVERRQGLGGANVLTF
DNA: TGTGCCAGCAGCGTAGAACGCAGACAGGGTCTAGGTGGGGCCAACGTCCTGACTTTC
D: TRBD1
size: many
V: TRBV9
J: TRBJ2-6

CDR3: CASSLVLQGTSGIAYEQFF
DNA: TGTGCCAGCAGCTTAGTCCTTCAAGGGACTAGCGGGATAGCCTATGAGCAGTTCTTC
D: TRBD2
size: many
V: TRBV7-9
J: TRBJ2-1

CDR3: CSAGGQGYNEQFF
DNA: TGCAGCGCTGGTGGGCAGGGCTACAATGAGCAGTTCTTC
D: NA
size: many
V: TRBV20-1
J: TRBJ2-1

CDR3: CASSGTGATEAFF
DNA: TGTGCCAGCAGCGGGACAGGGGCCACTGAAGCTTTCTTT
D: TRBD1
size: medium-sized
V: TRBV5-5
J: TRBJ1-1

CDR3: CASSLWVSTNEQFF
DNA: TGTGCCAGCAGTTTATGGGTTAGCACAAATGAGCAGTTCTTC
D: NA
size: many
V: TRBV27
J: TRBJ2-1

CDR3: CSARGREGQNNEQFF
DNA: TGCAGTGCTAGAGGGCGGGAGGGCCAGAACAATGAGCAGTTCTTC
D: TRBD2
size: many
V: TRBV20-1
J: TRBJ2-1

CDR3: CASSLLGQTNYGYTF
DNA: TGTGCCAGCAGCTTACTCGGACAAACTAACTATGGCTACACCTTC
D: NA
size: many
V: TRBV7-9
J: TRBJ1-2

CDR3: CASSRETSGQETQYF
DNA: TGTGCCAGCAGCCGCGAGACTAGCGGCCAAGAGACCCAGTACTTC
D: TRBD2
size: many
V: TRBV5-4
J: TRBJ2-5

CDR3: CASSLDGRTSGGPSYEQYF
DNA: TGTGCCAGCAGCTTGGACGGACGGACTAGCGGGGGGCCCTCCTACGAGCAGTACTTC
D: TRBD2
size: NA
V: TRBV28
J: TRBJ2-7

CDR3: CATSRLGTSGKLRGELFF
DNA: TGTGCCACCAGCAGACTCGGGACTAGCGGGAAACTGAGGGGGGAGCTGTTTTTT
D: TRBD2
size: many
V: TRBV15
J: TRBJ2-2

CDR3: CASFRQTQETQYF
DNA: TGCGCCAGCTTCCGGCAGACCCAAGAGACCCAGTACTTC
D: NA
size: medium-sized
V: TRBV23-1
J: TRBJ2-5

CDR3: CASSLQGAAGELFF
DNA: TGCGCCAGCAGCCTACAGGGGGCCGCCGGGGAGCTGTTTTTT
D: TRBD1
size: many
V: TRBV5-1
J: TRBJ2-2

CDR3: CASSLAGVSYEQYF
DNA: TGTGCCAGCAGTTTAGCGGGAGTATCCTACGAGCAGTACTTC
D: NA
size: many
V: TRBV12-3/TRBV12-4
J: TRBJ2-7

CDR3: CASHTGASGANVLTF
DNA: TGTGCCAGCCATACGGGGGCGTCTGGGGCCAACGTCCTGACTTTC
D: NA
size: many
V: TRBV28
J: TRBJ2-6

CDR3: CASSLDKGEQFF
DNA: TGTGCCAGCAGCTTAGACAAGGGTGAGCAGTTCTTC
D: NA
size: NA
V: TRBV7-2
J: TRBJ2-1

CDR3: CSVDPGQDTEAFF
DNA: TGCAGCGTTGACCCGGGACAGGACACTGAAGCTTTCTTT
D: TRBD1
size: many
V: TRBV29-1
J: TRBJ1-1

CDR3: CASRSILGLYYEQYF
DNA: TGTGCCAGCCGATCTATCCTAGGGCTTTACTACGAGCAGTACTTC
D: NA
size: few
V: TRBV28
J: TRBJ2-7

CDR3: CSAGKDRNNEQFF
DNA: TGCAGCGCGGGAAAAGACAGGAACAATGAGCAGTTCTTC
D: NA
size: NA
V: TRBV29-1
J: TRBJ2-1

CDR3: CAWSPFGNQPQHF
DNA: TGTGCCTGGAGTCCCTTTGGGAATCAGCCCCAGCATTTT
D: NA
size: many
V: TRBV30
J: TRBJ1-5

CDR3: CASSLGYGHYSGANVLTF
DNA: TGTGCCAGCAGCTTAGGTTACGGACATTACTCTGGGGCCAACGTCCTGACTTTC
D: NA
size: NA
V: TRBV7-2
J: TRBJ2-6

CDR3: CAISTSGTYEQFF
DNA: TGTGCCATCAGTACTAGCGGGACCTATGAGCAGTTCTTC
D: TRBD2
size: medium-sized
V: TRBV10-3
J: TRBJ2-1

CDR3: CASSLGQGVDEQYF
DNA: TGTGCCAGCAGCTTGGGACAGGGGGTTGACGAGCAGTACTTC
D: TRBD1
size: many
V: TRBV7-9
J: TRBJ2-7

CDR3: CASSFPPQPQHF
DNA: TGTGCCAGCAGTTTCCCCCCTCAGCCCCAGCATTTT
D: NA
size: many
V: TRBV28
J: TRBJ1-5

CDR3: CASSLSHRSYNEQFF
DNA: TGTGCCAGCAGCTTGAGCCACAGATCTTACAATGAGCAGTTCTTC
D: NA
size: medium-sized
V: TRBV5-8
J: TRBJ2-1

CDR3: CAWSTGTGVNEQFF
DNA: TGTGCCTGGAGTACCGGGACAGGGGTGAATGAGCAGTTCTTC
D: TRBD1
size: many
V: TRBV30
J: TRBJ2-1

CDR3: CASMSGANQPQHF
DNA: TGCGCCAGCATGTCGGGCGCGAATCAGCCCCAGCATTTT
D: NA
size: medium-sized
V: TRBV23-1
J: TRBJ1-5

CDR3: CASSPRAGGSTDTQYF
DNA: TGTGCCAGCAGCCCCAGGGCAGGGGGAAGCACAGATACGCAGTATTTT
D: TRBD1
size: many
V: TRBV7-6
J: TRBJ2-3

CDR3: CASSPTGAGNTEAFF
DNA: TGTGCCAGCAGTCCCACGGGGGCAGGGAACACTGAAGCTTTCTTT
D: NA
size: NA
V: TRBV5-5
J: TRBJ1-1

CDR3: CASSLQESYEQYF
DNA: TGTGCCAGCAGCTTACAGGAATCCTACGAGCAGTACTTC
D: NA
size: medium-sized
V: TRBV11-2
J: TRBJ2-7

CDR3: CASSPRAPNTEAFF
DNA: TGTGCCAGCTCACCAAGGGCCCCGAACACTGAAGCTTTCTTT
D: NA
size: medium-sized
V: TRBV18
J: TRBJ1-1

CDR3: CASSRAQGQYSYEQYF
DNA: TGTGCCAGCAGCCGAGCCCAGGGACAGTATTCCTACGAGCAGTACTTC
D: TRBD1
size: few
V: TRBV7-8
J: TRBJ2-7

CDR3: CSVVWVDGYTF
DNA: TGCAGCGTTGTCTGGGTTGATGGCTACACCTTC
D: NA
size: many
V: TRBV29-1
J: TRBJ1-2

CDR3: CSGTGTSGVETQYF
DNA: TGCAGCGGCACCGGGACTAGCGGGGTGGAGACCCAGTACTTC
D: TRBD2
size: many
V: TRBV29-1
J: TRBJ2-5

CDR3: CASRTDTNQPQHF
DNA: TGTGCCAGCAGAACGGACACCAATCAGCCCCAGCATTTT
D: NA
size: many
V: TRBV2
J: TRBJ1-5

CDR3: CASSLSGAPNYEQYF
DNA: TGCGCCAGCAGCTTGTCGGGGGCTCCTAACTACGAGCAGTACTTC
D: NA
size: many
V: TRBV5-1
J: TRBJ2-7

CDR3: CASSQVVTDEQFF
DNA: TGTGCCAGCAGCCAAGTCGTGACGGATGAGCAGTTCTTC
D: NA
size: many
V: TRBV7-9
J: TRBJ2-1

CDR3: CSVGPPGRNYEQYF
DNA: TGCAGCGTTGGGCCCCCAGGGAGAAACTACGAGCAGTACTTC
D: NA
size: many
V: TRBV29-1
J: TRBJ2-7

CDR3: CASRLGLAGSYEQYF
DNA: TGTGCCAGCAGGCTGGGACTAGCGGGATCCTACGAGCAGTACTTC
D: TRBD2
size: few
V: TRBV12-3/TRBV12-4
J: TRBJ2-7

CDR3: CASSASGLRYEQYF
DNA: TGTGCCAGCAGCGCATCGGGACTTCGCTACGAGCAGTACTTC
D: NA
size: medium-sized
V: TRBV7-2
J: TRBJ2-7

CDR3: CASSLGTYGYTF
DNA: TGTGCCAGCAGTTTGGGGACCTATGGCTACACCTTC
D: NA
size: many
V: TRBV28
J: TRBJ1-2